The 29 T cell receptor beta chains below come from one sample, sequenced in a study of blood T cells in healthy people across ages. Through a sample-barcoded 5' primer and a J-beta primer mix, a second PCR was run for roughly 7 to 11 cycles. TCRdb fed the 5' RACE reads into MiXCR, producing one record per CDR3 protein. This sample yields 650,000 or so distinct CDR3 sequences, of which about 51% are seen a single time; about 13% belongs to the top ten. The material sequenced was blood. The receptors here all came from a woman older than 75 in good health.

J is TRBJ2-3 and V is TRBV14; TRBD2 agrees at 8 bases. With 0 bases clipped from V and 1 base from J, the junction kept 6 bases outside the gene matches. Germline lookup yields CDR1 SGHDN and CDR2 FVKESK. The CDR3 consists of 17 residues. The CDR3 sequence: CASSQETGGSGTDTQYF. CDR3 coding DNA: TGTGCCAGCAGCCAAGAAACGGGGGGGAGCGGCACAGATACGCAGTATTTT.

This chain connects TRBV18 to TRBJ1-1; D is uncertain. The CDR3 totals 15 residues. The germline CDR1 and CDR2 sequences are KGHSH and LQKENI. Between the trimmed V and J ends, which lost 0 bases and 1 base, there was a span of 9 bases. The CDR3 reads CASSPPSRPNTEAFF. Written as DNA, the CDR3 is TGTGCCAGCTCACCACCGAGCAGACCGAACACTGAAGCTTTCTTT.

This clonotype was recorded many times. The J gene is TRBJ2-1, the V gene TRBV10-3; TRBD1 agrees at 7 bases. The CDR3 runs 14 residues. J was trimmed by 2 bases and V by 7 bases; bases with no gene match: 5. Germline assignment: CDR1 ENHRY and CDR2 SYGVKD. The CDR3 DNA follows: TGTGCCATCATGACAGGGTTGGCCTACAATGAGCAGTTCTTC. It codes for CAIMTGLAYNEQFF.

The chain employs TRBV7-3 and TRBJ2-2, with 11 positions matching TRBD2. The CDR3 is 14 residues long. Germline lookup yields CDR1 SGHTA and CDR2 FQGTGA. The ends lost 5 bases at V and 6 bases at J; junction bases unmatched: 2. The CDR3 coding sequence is TGTGCCAGCAGCACTAGCGGGAGTGCCGGGGAGCTGTTTTTT. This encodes CASSTSGSAGELFF.

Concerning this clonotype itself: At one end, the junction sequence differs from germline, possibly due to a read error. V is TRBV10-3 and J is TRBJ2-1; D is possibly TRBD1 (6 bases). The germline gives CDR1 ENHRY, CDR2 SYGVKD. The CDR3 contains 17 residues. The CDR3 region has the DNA TGCGCCATCAGTGAGAAACGAGAGGGACAACCCGGCCATGAGCAGTTCTTC. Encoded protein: CAISEKREGQPGHEQFF.

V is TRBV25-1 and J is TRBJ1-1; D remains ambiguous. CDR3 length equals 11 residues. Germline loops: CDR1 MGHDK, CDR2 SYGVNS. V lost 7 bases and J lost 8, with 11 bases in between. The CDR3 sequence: CASTRTEEAFF. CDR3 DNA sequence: TGTGCCAGCACTCGGACGGAAGAAGCTTTCTTT.

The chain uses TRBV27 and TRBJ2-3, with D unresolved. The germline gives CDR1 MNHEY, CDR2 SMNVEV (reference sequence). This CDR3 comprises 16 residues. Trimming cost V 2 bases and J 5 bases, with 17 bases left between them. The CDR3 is CASSLTAAIFGDTQYF. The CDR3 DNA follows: TGTGCCAGCAGTTTAACAGCCGCCATATTTGGAGATACGCAGTATTTT.

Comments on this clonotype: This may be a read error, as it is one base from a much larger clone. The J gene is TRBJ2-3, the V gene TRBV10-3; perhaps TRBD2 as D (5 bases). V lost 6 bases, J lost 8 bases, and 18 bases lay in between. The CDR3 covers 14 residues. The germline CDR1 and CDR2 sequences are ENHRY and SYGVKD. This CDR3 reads CAIRRALDRATQYF. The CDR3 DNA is TGTGCCATCAGGCGGGCTTTGGATCGGGCTACGCAGTATTTT.

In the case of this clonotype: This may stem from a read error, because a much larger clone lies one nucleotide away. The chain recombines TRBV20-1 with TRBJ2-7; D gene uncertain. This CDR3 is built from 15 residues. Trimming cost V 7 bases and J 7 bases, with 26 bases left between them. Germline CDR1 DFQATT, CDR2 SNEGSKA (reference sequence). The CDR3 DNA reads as TGCAGTGGCCGCCCGTTACAAAAGCCAATTAATGAGCAGTACTTC. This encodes CSGRPLQKPINEQYF.

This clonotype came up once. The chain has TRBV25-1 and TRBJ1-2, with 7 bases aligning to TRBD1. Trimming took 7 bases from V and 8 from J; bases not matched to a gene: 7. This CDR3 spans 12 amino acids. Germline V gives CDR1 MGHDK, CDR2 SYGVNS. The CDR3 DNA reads TGTGCCAGCACTGATATACAGGGGGGCTACACCTTC. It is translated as CASTDIQGGYTF.

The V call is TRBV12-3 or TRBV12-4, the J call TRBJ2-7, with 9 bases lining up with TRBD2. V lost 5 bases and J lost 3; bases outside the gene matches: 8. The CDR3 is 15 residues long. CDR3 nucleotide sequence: TGTGCCAGCAGTCCAGTAGCGGGAGTACTCTACGAGCAGTACTTC. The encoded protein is CASSPVAGVLYEQYF.

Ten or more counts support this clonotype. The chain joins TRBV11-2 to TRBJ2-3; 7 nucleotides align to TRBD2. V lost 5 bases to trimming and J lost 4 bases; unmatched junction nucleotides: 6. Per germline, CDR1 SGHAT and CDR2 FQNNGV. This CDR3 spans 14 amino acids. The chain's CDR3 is CASSPRRGSDTQYF. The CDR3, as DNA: TGTGCCAGCAGCCCCCGGCGGGGGTCAGATACGCAGTATTTT.

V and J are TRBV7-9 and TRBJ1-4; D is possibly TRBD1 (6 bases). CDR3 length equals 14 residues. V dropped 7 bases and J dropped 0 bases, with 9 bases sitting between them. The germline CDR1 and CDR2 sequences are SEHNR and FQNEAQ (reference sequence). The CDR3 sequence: CASTGQSTNEKLFF. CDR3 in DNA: TGTGCCAGCACTGGACAGTCAACTAATGAAAAACTGTTTTTT. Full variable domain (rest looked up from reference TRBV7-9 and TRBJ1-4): DTGVSQNPRHKITKRGQNVTFRCDPISEHNRLYWYRQTLGQGPEFLTYFQNEAQLEKSRLLSDRFSAERPKGSFSTLEIQRTEQGDSAMYLCASTGQSTNEKLFFGSGTQLSVL.

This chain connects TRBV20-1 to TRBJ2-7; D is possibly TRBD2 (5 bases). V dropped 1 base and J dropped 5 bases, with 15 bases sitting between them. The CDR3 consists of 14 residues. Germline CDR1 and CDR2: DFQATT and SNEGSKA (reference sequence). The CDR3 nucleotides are TGCAGTGCTAGAGTCCAATCCTCGGAGGACGAGCAGTACTTC. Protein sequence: CSARVQSSEDEQYF.

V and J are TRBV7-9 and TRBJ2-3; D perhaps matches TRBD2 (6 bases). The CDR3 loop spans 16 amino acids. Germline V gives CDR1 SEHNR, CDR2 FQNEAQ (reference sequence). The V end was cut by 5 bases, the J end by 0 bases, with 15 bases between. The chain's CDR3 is CASSPGTAPSTDTQYF. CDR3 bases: TGTGCCAGCAGCCCGGGGACTGCGCCTAGCACAGATACGCAGTATTTT.

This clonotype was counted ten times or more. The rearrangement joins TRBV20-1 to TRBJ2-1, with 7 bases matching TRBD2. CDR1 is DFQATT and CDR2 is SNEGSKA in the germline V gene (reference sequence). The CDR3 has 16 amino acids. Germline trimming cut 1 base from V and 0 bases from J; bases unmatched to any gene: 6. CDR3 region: CSARAYTSDSYNEQFF. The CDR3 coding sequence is TGCAGTGCTAGAGCCTATACTAGCGACTCCTACAATGAGCAGTTCTTC.

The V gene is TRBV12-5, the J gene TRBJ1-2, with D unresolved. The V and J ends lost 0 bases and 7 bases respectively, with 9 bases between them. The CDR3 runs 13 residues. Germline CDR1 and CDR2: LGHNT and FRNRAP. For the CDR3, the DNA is TGTGCTAGTGGTTTGGTTGGGTTCGCTGGCTACACCTTC. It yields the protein CASGLVGFAGYTF.

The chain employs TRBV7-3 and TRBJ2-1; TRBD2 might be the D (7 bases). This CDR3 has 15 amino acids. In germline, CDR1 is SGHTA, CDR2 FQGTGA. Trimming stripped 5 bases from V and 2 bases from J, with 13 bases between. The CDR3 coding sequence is TGTGCCAGCAGCATACGGGGGGCCCCCTACAATGAGCAGTTCTTC. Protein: CASSIRGAPYNEQFF.

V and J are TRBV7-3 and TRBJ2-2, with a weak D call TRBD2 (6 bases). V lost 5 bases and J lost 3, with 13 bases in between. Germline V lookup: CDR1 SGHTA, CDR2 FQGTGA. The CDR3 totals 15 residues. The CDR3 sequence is CASSPPGVDTGELFF. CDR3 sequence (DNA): TGTGCCAGCAGCCCCCCGGGAGTTGACACCGGGGAGCTGTTTTTT.

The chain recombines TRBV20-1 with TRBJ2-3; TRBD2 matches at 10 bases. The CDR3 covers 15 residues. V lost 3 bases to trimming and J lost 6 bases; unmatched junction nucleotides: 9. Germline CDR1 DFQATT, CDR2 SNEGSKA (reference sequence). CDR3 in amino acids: CSARISGGSYDTQYF. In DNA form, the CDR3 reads TGCAGTGCTAGGATTAGCGGGGGGAGCTACGATACGCAGTATTTT.

In DNA form, the CDR3 reads TGTGCCAGCAGCCCCCTTGGGTTCCATGAGCAGTTCTTC. Residues: CASSPLGFHEQFF. The chain is built from TRBV7-9 and TRBJ2-1; no clear D. Germline CDR1 reads SEHNR; CDR2 reads FQNEAQ (reference sequence). The length of the CDR3 is 13 residues. Trimming took 5 bases from V and 8 from J, leaving 13 bases between them. Together with reference TRBV7-9 and TRBJ2-1, the CDR3 gives the full variable domain: DTGVSQNPRHKITKRGQNVTFRCDPISEHNRLYWYRQTLGQGPEFLTYFQNEAQLEKSRLLSDRFSAERPKGSFSTLEIQRTEQGDSAMYLCASSPLGFHEQFFGPGTRLTVL.

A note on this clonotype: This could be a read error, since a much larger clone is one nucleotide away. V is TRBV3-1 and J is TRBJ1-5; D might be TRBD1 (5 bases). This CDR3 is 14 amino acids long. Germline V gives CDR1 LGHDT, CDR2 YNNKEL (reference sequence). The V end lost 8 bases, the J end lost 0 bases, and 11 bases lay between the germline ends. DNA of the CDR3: TGTGCCAGCGTCCAGGGCTATAGCAATCAGCCCCAGCATTTT. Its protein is CASVQGYSNQPQHF. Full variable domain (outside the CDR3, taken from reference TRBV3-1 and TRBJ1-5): DTAVSQTPKYLVTQMGNDKSIKCEQNLGHDTMYWYKQDSKKFLKIMFSYNNKELIINETVPNRFSPKSPDKAHLNLHINSLELGDSAVYFCASVQGYSNQPQHFGDGTRLSIL.

DNA for the CDR3: TGTGCCAGCAGCCCTAGACAGGGTGACAGCACTGAAGCTTTCTTT. This sequence encodes CASSPRQGDSTEAFF. V and J are TRBV9 and TRBJ1-1, with 7 bases matching TRBD1. The CDR3 is made up of 15 amino acids. Germline V lookup: CDR1 SGDLS, CDR2 YYNGEE. Trimming cost V 4 bases and J 4 bases; bases outside gene matches: 10. Based on the CDR3 plus reference TRBV9 and TRBJ1-1, the full variable domain is DSGVTQTPKHLITATGQRVTLRCSPRSGDLSVYWYQQSLDQGLQFLIQYYNGEERAKGNILERFSAQQFPDLHSELNLSSLELGDSALYFCASSPRQGDSTEAFFGQGTRLTVV.

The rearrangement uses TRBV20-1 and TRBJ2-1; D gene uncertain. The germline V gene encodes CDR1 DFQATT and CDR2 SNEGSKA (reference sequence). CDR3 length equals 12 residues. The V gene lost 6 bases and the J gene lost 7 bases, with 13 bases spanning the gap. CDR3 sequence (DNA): TGCAGTGCCCCCGCTAAGAGGAATGAGCAGTTCTTC. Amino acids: CSAPAKRNEQFF.

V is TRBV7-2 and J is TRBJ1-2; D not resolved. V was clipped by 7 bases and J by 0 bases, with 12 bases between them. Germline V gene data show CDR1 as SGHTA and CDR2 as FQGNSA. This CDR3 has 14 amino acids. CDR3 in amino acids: CASTNPSTNYGYTF. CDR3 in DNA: TGTGCCAGCACCAACCCCAGCACTAACTATGGCTACACCTTC.

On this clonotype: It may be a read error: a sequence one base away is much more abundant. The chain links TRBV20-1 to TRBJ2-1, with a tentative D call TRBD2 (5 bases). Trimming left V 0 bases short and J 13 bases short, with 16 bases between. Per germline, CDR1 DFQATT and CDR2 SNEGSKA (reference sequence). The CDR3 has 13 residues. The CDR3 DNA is TGCAGTGCTAGAGATGGGGATCGGGATACCCAGTTCTTC. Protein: CSARDGDRDTQFF.

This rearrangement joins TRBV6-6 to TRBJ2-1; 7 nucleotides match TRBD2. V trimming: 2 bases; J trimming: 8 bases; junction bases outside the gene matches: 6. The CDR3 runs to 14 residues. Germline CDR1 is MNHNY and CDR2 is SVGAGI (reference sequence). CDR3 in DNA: TGTGCCAGCAGTTACCGACGGAGCGGGGATGAGCAGTTCTTC. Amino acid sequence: CASSYRRSGDEQFF.

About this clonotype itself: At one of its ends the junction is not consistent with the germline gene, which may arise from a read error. The CDR3 sequence is CTSSSRGINEKLFF. CDR3 bases: TGTACCAGCAGTTCCAGGGGGATTAATGAAAAACTGTTTTTT. This chain uses TRBV7-9 with TRBJ1-4; TRBD1 aligns across 7 bases. The length of the CDR3 is 14 residues. Germline V CDR1 and CDR2: SEHNR, FQNEAQ (reference sequence).

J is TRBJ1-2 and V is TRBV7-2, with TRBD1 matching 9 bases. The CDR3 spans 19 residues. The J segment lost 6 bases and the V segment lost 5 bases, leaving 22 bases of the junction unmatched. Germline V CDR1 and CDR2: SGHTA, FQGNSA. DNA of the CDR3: TGTGCCAGCAGCCCAAACCCGGGACAGGGAGGCTCAATGGAAAATGGCTACACCTTC. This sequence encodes CASSPNPGQGGSMENGYTF. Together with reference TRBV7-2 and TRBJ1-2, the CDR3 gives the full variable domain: GAGVSQSPSNKVTEKGKDVELRCDPISGHTALYWYRQSLGQGLEFLIYFQGNSAPDKSGLPSDRFSAERTGGSVSTLTIQRTQQEDSAVYLCASSPNPGQGGSMENGYTFGSGTRLTVV.